A selection of T cell receptor beta chains follows, all from one sample in a study of regulatory T cells in long-lasting Graves disease. A single record per CDR3 protein comes from TCRdb applying MiXCR to the multiplex PCR reads. The repertoire has about 400,000 distinct CDR3 sequences, under 20% of them found once; the top ten carry just over 20%. This sample was shared with a second study, whose subject was T cells in Graves' hyperthyroidism and ophthalmopathy.

The specimen comprised peripheral blood mononuclear cells (PBMCs), sampled at new diagnosis, from a patient treated with antithyroid drugs. The receptors stem from a woman in her late teens or twenties with Graves disease. The conserved cysteine and the conserved F or W are not part of the CDR3 here.

j_call	v_call	cdr3_aa
TRBJ2-5	TRBV5-6	ASSFPSGGETQY
TRBJ2-2	TRBV4-1	ASRGDRGANTGELF
TRBJ1-5	TRBV12-3/TRBV12-4	ASSPTTGGADQPQH
TRBJ2-1	TRBV5-8	ASSTPGTGRNEQF
TRBJ1-2	TRBV2	ASSGAGENYGYT
TRBJ2-3	TRBV20-1	RGQHNTDTQY
TRBJ2-5	TRBV2	ASSEQGVSETQY
TRBJ1-1	TRBV11-2	ASSLDGASEAF
TRBJ1-3	TRBV3-1	ASSQEAGSGNTIY
TRBJ2-1	TRBV5-1	ASSTRPPANEQF
TRBJ2-1	TRBV5-1	ASRLREGGEQF
TRBJ2-4	TRBV20-1	SGGVDNKNIQY
TRBJ2-7	TRBV5-1	ASSLAGFGSNYEQY
TRBJ2-1	TRBV3-1	ASSQESGGVSEQF
TRBJ2-3	TRBV20-1	SARASAHQADTQY
TRBJ1-6	TRBV12-3/TRBV12-4	ASSLGFRRVSPLH
TRBJ2-1	TRBV2	ASGGGEQF
TRBJ1-5	TRBV2	ASSDPRGSRNQPQH
TRBJ2-1	TRBV20-1	SARPWGGGAGEQF
TRBJ2-3	TRBV4-2	ASSQGTAGRGTDTQY
TRBJ2-3	TRBV4-2	ASTGGGLAIRTDTQY
TRBJ2-1	TRBV5-1	ASSGWGQTYNEQF
TRBJ2-2	TRBV29-1	SVDGGGELF
TRBJ1-1	TRBV4-1	ASSQERRPGMNTEAF
TRBJ2-7	TRBV20-1	SAREGTSGVSYEQY
TRBJ1-2	TRBV5-1	ASSLEGPHPTNYGYT
TRBJ1-3	TRBV18	ASSPLDSYSGNTIY
TRBJ2-5	TRBV28	ASSFIDSKETQY
TRBJ1-5	TRBV25-1	ASRRTSNQPQH
TRBJ2-7	TRBV5-4	ASSLQGARYEQY
TRBJ1-2	TRBV5-1	ASSTGTGEGYT
TRBJ2-1	TRBV3-1	ASSQDAAPYNEQF
NA	TRBV7-9	ASSNEASGTQY
TRBJ2-1	TRBV4-1	ASSHIDLSSYNEQF
TRBJ1-4	TRBV5-1	ASSMNRGEKLF
TRBJ2-1	TRBV7-9	ASSLDTGRLF
TRBJ2-5	TRBV12-3/TRBV12-4	ASSSPSSGVQETQY
TRBJ2-7	TRBV18	ATMGPPQSYEQY
TRBJ2-3	TRBV5-1	ASSLLGTGSADTQY
TRBJ2-1	TRBV5-4	ASSLSSASGGAVGEQF
TRBJ2-5	TRBV7-3	ASSLGPSGGGQETQY
TRBJ2-2	TRBV4-2	ASSQDDGPNTGELF
TRBJ2-1	TRBV20-1	SARDMGAGARTGYNEQF
TRBJ2-1	TRBV20-1	SARALLSSYNEQF
TRBJ1-1	TRBV5-1	ASSTSGGLNTEAF
TRBJ1-4	TRBV7-9	ASSLGYEEKLF
TRBJ2-7	TRBV6-1	ASRAGLAGGTYEQY
TRBJ2-7	TRBV11-2	ASSHPRGGSGGSYEQY
TRBJ2-1	TRBV20-1	SAKGTGYNEQF
TRBJ2-4	TRBV5-6	ASSLDIAKNIQY
TRBJ2-2	TRBV6-1	ASRGDRVPGELF
TRBJ1-2	TRBV19	ASSLPLPGNYGYT
TRBJ1-6	TRBV12-3/TRBV12-4	ASSLSAGGYSPLH
TRBJ2-1	TRBV12-3/TRBV12-4	ASSRSGGACNEQF
TRBJ2-7	TRBV30	AWNPQGSSYEQY